This T cell receptor (beta chain) emerged from a study of cytomegalovirus exposure and HLA in healthy donors. From germline, CDR1 is SGHRS and CDR2 YFSETQ. The ends were cut back, 3 bases at V and 0 bases at J, with 7 bases in the middle. The CDR3 loop spans 14 amino acids. The PCR contained 60 Vbeta and 13 Jbeta primers. TCRdb keeps only in-frame clones here, not all; method: immunoSEQ multiplex PCR. The sample lists about 130,000 clones; more than 80% were seen once. In its sample, this clone was seen a few times. Additional DNA sequences in this sample encode the identical CDR3. The sequencing sample was made of PBMCs. This clonotype was obtained from a woman aged 25-40 years in good health and CMV-seropositive. The genes are TRBV5-1 and TRBJ1-3, with a possible D match to TRBD1 (6 bases). The CDR3 protein is CASSSQGSGNTIYF. The CDR3 coding sequence is TGCGCCAGCAGCTCACAGGGCTCTGGAAACACCATATATTTT.